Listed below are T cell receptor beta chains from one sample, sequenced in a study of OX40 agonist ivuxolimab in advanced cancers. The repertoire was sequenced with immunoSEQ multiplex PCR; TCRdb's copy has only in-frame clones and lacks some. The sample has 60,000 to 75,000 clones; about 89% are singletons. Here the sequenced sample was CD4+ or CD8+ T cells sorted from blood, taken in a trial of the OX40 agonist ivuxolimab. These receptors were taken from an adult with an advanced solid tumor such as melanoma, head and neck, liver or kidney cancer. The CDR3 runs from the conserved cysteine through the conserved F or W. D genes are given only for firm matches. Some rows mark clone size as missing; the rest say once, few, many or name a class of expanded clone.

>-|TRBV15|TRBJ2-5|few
TGTGCCACCAGATCCGCCAGGTTGAGTTGGGAGACCCAGTACTTC
CATRSARLSWETQYF
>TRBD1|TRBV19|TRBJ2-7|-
TGTGCCAGTAGTCCTGGGACAGGGGCCGAGCAGTACTTC
CASSPGTGAEQYF
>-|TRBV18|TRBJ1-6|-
TGTGCCAGCTCACCGACCCCGTCTGGTCGGCAGCAAAATTCACCCCTCCACTTT
CASSPTPSGRQQNSPLHF
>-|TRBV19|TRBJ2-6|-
TGTGCCAGTACTATCCTGGCCGGGGGAGGCCCTGGGGCCAACGTCCTGACTTTC
CASTILAGGGPGANVLTF
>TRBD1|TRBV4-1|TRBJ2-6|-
TGCGCCAGCAGCCAGGGGGACAGGGAGGCGATATCTGGGGCCAACGTCCTGACTTTC
CASSQGDREAISGANVLTF
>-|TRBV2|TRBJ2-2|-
TGTGCCAGCTGGTTAGGGGCCTCCACCGGGGAGCTGTTTTTT
CASWLGASTGELFF
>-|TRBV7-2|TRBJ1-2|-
TGTGCCAGCAGCCCCTCCGACGCGACATTTGGCTACACCTTC
CASSPSDATFGYTF
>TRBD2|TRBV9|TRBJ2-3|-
TGTGCCAGCAGCCCCCCGGGTAGCGGGAGGGCTGGTATGCAGTATTTT
CASSPPGSGRAGMQYF
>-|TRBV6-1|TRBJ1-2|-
TGTGCCATAGGGTACAAGAACTATGGCTACACCTTC
CAIGYKNYGYTF
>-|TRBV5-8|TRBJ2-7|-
TGTGCCAGCAACTTCGGCTACGAGCAGTACTTC
CASNFGYEQYF
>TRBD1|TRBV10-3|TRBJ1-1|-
TGTGCCACTTCGGGACAGGTCCTGGGCACTGAAGCTTTCTTT
CATSGQVLGTEAFF
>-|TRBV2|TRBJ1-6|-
TGTGCCAGCAGTGATCTTCGGCAGTATAATTCACCCCTCCACTTT
CASSDLRQYNSPLHF
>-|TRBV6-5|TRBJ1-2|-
TGTGCCAGCAATCGAAACTATGGCTACACCTTC
CASNRNYGYTF
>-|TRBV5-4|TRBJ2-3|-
TGTGCCAGCAGCTTACGGGACCAGGGATTGGATACGCAGTATTTT
CASSLRDQGLDTQYF
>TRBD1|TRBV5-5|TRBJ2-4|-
TGTGCCAGCAGCCCCAGACAGGGGACTGGGGATTTAAACATTCAGTACTTC
CASSPRQGTGDLNIQYF
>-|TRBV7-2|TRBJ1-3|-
TGTGCCAGCAGCTCTCGGGGGGCGAGCTCTGGAAACACCATATATTTT
CASSSRGASSGNTIYF
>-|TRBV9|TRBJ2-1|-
TGTGCCAGCAGCGTAGGCACGGACCCCTACAATGAGCAGTTCTTC
CASSVGTDPYNEQFF
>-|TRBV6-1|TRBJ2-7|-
TGTGCCAGCAGTGCACGTGACAGTCCCTACGAGCAGTACTTC
CASSARDSPYEQYF
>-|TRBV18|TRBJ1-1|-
TGTGCCAGCTCACCCACGTATCGGAACACTGAAGCTTTCTTT
CASSPTYRNTEAFF
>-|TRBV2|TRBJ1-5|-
TGTGCCAGCAAGGCTAATAGCAATCAGCCCCAGCATTTT
CASKANSNQPQHF
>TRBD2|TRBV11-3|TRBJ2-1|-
TGTGCCAGCAGCTTAAAGGGACTAGACAATGAGCAGTTCTTC
CASSLKGLDNEQFF
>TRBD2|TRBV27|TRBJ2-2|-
TGTGCCAGCAGTTTATTCGGACTAGCGGGGCCCGCGAACACCGGGGAGCTGTTTTTT
CASSLFGLAGPANTGELFF
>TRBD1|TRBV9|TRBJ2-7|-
TGTGCCAGCAGCGCAAGGGGACAGGGGTTACACGAGCAGTACTTC
CASSARGQGLHEQYF
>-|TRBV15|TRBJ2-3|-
TGTGCCACCAGCAGAAATGGAGTAACAGATACGCAGTATTTT
CATSRNGVTDTQYF
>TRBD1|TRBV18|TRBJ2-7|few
TGTGCCAGCTCTTCGGGGACAGGGCCCTACGAGCAGTACTTC
CASSSGTGPYEQYF
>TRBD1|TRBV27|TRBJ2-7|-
TGTGCCAGCAGCCGGGACAGGGTTTCGGAGGAGCAGTACTTC
CASSRDRVSEEQYF
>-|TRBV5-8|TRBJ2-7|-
TGTGCCAGCAGCTTGGAGGGGGGTAGTTCGTATCCCTACGAGCAGTACTTC
CASSLEGGSSYPYEQYF
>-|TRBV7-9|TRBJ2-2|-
TGTGCCAGCAGCGTTACTAGGAACACCGGGGAGCTGTTTTTT
CASSVTRNTGELFF
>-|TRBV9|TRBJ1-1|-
TGTGCCAGCAGCGTAGGGACAGCTCACACTGAAGCTTTCTTT
CASSVGTAHTEAFF
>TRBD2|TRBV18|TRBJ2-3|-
TGTGCCAGCTCAACCACCAGCGGGGGCTTCGGAGATACGCAGTATTTT
CASSTTSGGFGDTQYF
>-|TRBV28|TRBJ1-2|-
TGTGCCAGCAGTTACCGTACGAGAAAGAACTATGGCTACACCTTC
CASSYRTRKNYGYTF
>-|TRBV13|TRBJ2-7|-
TGTGCCAGCAGCTTTAATCGACAGTTTGGCGAGCAGTACTTC
CASSFNRQFGEQYF
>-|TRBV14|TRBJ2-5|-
TGTGCCAGCAGCCAACACGTCAGGCAACAAGAGACCCAGTACTTC
CASSQHVRQQETQYF
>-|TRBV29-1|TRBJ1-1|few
TGCAGCCTTCAAAGGGAGACTGAAGCTTTCTTT
CSLQRETEAFF
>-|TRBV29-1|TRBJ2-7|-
TGCAGCGTTATGTACACCGGGGAGCAGTACTTC
CSVMYTGEQYF
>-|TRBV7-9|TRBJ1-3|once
TGTGCCAGCAGCTCACGCCAGGAGAACACCATATATTTT
CASSSRQENTIYF
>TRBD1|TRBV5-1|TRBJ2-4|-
TGCGCCAGCAGCTCCGGGACAGGGCTGAACATTCAGTACTTC
CASSSGTGLNIQYF
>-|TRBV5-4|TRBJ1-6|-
TGTGCCAGCAGCTTGGATAGGGCTACCTCCTATAATTCACCCCTCCACTTT
CASSLDRATSYNSPLHF
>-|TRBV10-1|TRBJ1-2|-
TGCGCCAGCAGCCCTACCACAGATTCCTATGGCTACACCTTC
CASSPTTDSYGYTF
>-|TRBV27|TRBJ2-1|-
TGTGCCAGCAGTTTATGGCTAGCAAGGAACAATGAGCAGTTCTTC
CASSLWLARNNEQFF
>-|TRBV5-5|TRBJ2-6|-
TGTGCCAGCAGCCCTACGACCTCTGGGGCCAACGTCCTGACTTTC
CASSPTTSGANVLTF
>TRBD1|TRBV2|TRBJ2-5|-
TGTGCCAGCAGCCTGGGGACAGAGCAAGAGACCCAGTACTTC
CASSLGTEQETQYF
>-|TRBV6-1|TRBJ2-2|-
TGTGCCAGCAGTGGAGGCAGGGGGGAGCTGTTTTTT
CASSGGRGELFF
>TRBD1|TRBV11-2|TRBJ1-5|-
TGTGCCAGCAGCTTAGTGGGACAGCAGCCCCAGCATTTT
CASSLVGQQPQHF
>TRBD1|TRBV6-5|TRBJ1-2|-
TGTGCCAGCAGTAGACAGGGGTCAGATGGCTACACCTTC
CASSRQGSDGYTF
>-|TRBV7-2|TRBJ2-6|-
TGTGCCAGCAGCTCCAGGGCTGGGGCCAACGTCCTGACTTTC
CASSSRAGANVLTF
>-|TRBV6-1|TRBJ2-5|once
TGTGCCAGCAGAGTGACATACGGAGAGACCCAGTACTTC
CASRVTYGETQYF
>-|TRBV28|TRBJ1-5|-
TGTGCCAGCAGTTTGGCGGGGCCCCAGCATTTT
CASSLAGPQHF
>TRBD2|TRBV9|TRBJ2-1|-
TGTGCCAGCAGCGTGCTAGCGGTTAGCTCCTACAATGAGCAGTTCTTC
CASSVLAVSSYNEQFF
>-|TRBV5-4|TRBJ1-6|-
TGTGCCAGCAGCTGGGCTTCGGATAATTCACCCCTCCACTTT
CASSWASDNSPLHF
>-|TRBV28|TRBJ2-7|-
TGTGCCAGCAGCCACTACGCAGGGAAGTACGAGCAGTACTTC
CASSHYAGKYEQYF
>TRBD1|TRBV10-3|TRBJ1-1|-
TGTGCCATCAGTGGGACAGGGGGCGATGTGAACACTGAAGCTTTCTTT
CAISGTGGDVNTEAFF
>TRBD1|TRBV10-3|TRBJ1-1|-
TGTGCCACCGCAGGGGGGCTATTCGAAGCTTTCTTT
CATAGGLFEAFF
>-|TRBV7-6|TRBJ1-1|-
TGTGCCAGCAGCTTAGTGATAGGGTCTCTTTCAGAAGCTTTCTTT
CASSLVIGSLSEAFF
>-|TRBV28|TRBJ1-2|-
TGTGCCAGCATCCCGTCAATCGGGCAGGGATATGGCTACACCTTC
CASIPSIGQGYGYTF
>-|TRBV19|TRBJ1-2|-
TGTGCCAGTAGCCGTTCCTGGGGGCAGTATGGCTACACCTTC
CASSRSWGQYGYTF